This T cell receptor (beta chain) came from a study of regulatory T cells in long-lasting Graves disease. About the study: Those Graves' patients who were newly diagnosed had been on antithyroid drugs under 3 months. Whole-study findings and limits: The number of shared public clonotypes was higher in persistent patients (roughly 2,800) than new patients (roughly 970). Among samples with persistent disease, TRBV28, TRBJ1-2 and TRBJ2-5 were favored.

The CDR3 extends over 14 amino acids. V was clipped by 6 bases and J by 0 bases, with 10 bases between them. CDR1 and CDR2 (germline): ENHRY, SYGVKD. Time point specified: newly diagnosed GD, antithyroid drugs for less than 3 months. RNA extracted from PBMCs served as the sequencing template. Turning to this clonotype: Its target is not known.

Building the TCR beta libraries relied on iRepertoire HTBI primers, and CDR3 regions underwent Arm-PCR. MiXCR was run by TCRdb on the multiplex PCR reads, yielding one entry per CDR3 protein. The data contain over 400,000 distinct CDR3 sequences, about 15% of them singletons. This sample also belongs to another study, concerning T cells in Graves' hyperthyroidism and ophthalmopathy. That paper notes: It was considered stable Graves' hyperthyroidism when ophthalmopathy did not progress within 18 months.

The source material was peripheral blood mononuclear cells (PBMCs), sampled at new diagnosis, from a patient treated with antithyroid drugs. The source is a woman between 50 and 59 years old with Graves disease. The chain has TRBV10-3 and TRBJ2-3, with no clear D. The CDR3 is CAISPSTSTDTQYF. Here the CDR3 DNA reads TGTGCCATCAGCCCGTCCACTAGCACAGATACGCAGTATTTT.